This passage covers 22 T cell receptor beta chains from one sample sequenced in a study of blood T cell repertoires in COVID-19. Sequenced by immunoSEQ multiplex PCR; TCRdb stores in-frame clones only, minus some. The repertoire includes 400,000 or so clones, about 91% of them detected once, and roughly 1.4% sits in the top ten. The material sequenced was peripheral blood. Every receptor here comes from a woman between 40 and 50 years old with COVID-19, enrolled during active disease.

This chain connects TRBV5-5 to TRBJ2-2; the match to TRBD1 covers 8 bases. Germline V CDR1 and CDR2: SGHKS, YYEKEE (reference sequence). The CDR3 loop spans 15 amino acids. V was clipped by 0 bases and J by 4 bases; unmatched bases: 2. CDR3 in amino acids: CASSLVQGATGELFF. CDR3 nucleotide sequence: TGTGCCAGCAGCTTGGTCCAGGGGGCCACCGGGGAGCTGTTTTTT.

The rearrangement joins TRBV27 to TRBJ1-5; D gene ambiguous. Deletions cut 8 bases from V and 0 bases from J, with 11 bases between. This CDR3 is built from 14 residues. Germline loops: CDR1 MNHEY, CDR2 SMNVEV (reference sequence). The CDR3 sequence is CASSPGYSNQPQHF. CDR3 DNA sequence: TGTGCCAGCTCTCCGGGGTATAGCAATCAGCCCCAGCATTTT.

This clone is a singleton in its sample. The rearrangement links TRBV11-2 to TRBJ2-7, with 7 bases aligning to TRBD1. The CDR3 extends over 14 amino acids. Germline V gives CDR1 SGHAT, CDR2 FQNNGV. With V trimmed by 1 base and J by 2 bases, 2 bases remained unmatched. In DNA form, the CDR3 reads TGTGCCAGCAGCTTAGTGACAGGGACCTACGAGCAGTACTTC. Translation gives CASSLVTGTYEQYF.

J is TRBJ1-3 and V is TRBV4-3, with 7 bases aligning to TRBD1. This CDR3 comprises 16 residues. Germline V gives CDR1 LGHNA, CDR2 YSLEER. Trimming at V came to 0 bases and at J to 4 bases, leaving 6 bases not matched to a gene. The CDR3 loop is CASSQEGGVGGNTIYF. CDR3 coding DNA: TGCGCCAGCAGCCAAGAAGGGGGCGTGGGGGGAAACACCATATATTTT.

Here the CDR3 reads CASTAGGQRYNSPLHF. The DNA for the CDR3 is TGTGCCAGCACCGCCGGAGGGCAGCGCTATAATTCACCCCTCCACTTT. The rearrangement joins TRBV27 to TRBJ1-6; the D is unclear. Germline V gene sequence: CDR1 MNHEY, CDR2 SMNVEV (reference sequence). The CDR3 runs to 16 residues. V lost 7 bases and J 3 bases, leaving 16 bases between the germline ends.

V and J are TRBV2 and TRBJ2-7; D might be TRBD2 (6 bases). Germline assignment: CDR1 SNHLY and CDR2 FYNNEI. V was clipped by 1 base and J by 4 bases, with 20 bases between them. The CDR3 has 17 amino acids. DNA for the CDR3: TGTGCCAGCAGTGAAGTTTCGTCTAGGTTCGGGGGATACGAGCAGTACTTC. This sequence encodes CASSEVSSRFGGYEQYF.

Ten or more counts support this clone. J is TRBJ2-3 and V is TRBV5-4; D might be TRBD2 (7 bases). This CDR3 has 14 amino acids. V lost 1 base to trimming and J lost 4 bases, with 10 bases between them. Per the germline V gene, CDR1 is SGHNT and CDR2 is YYREEE (reference sequence). The CDR3 sequence: CASSLRGGADTQYF. CDR3 nucleotides: TGTGCCAGCAGCTTGCGAGGGGGGGCAGATACGCAGTATTTT.

The V call is TRBV5-1, the J call TRBJ1-6; D gene uncertain. This CDR3 is built from 14 residues. V lost 0 bases and J 6 bases, leaving 7 bases between the germline ends. Germline V CDR1 and CDR2: SGHRS, YFSETQ. As DNA, the CDR3 is TGCGCCAGCAGCTTGGAACAGAGTAATTCACCCCTCCACTTT. Protein sequence: CASSLEQSNSPLHF.

The V gene is TRBV4-1, the J gene TRBJ2-5; D may be TRBD2 (7 bases). Germline assignment: CDR1 MGHRA and CDR2 YSYEKL. The CDR3 totals 14 residues. Trimming stripped 4 bases from V and 5 bases from J, with 14 bases between. The CDR3 sequence is CASSRREGGETQYF. The CDR3 nucleotides are TGCGCCAGCAGCCGAAGGGAGGGGGGGGAGACCCAGTACTTC.

This chain connects TRBV3-1 (or the pseudogene TRBV3-2) to TRBJ2-1, with 8 bases matching TRBD1. Trimming cost V 5 bases and J 0 bases; bases outside gene matches: 12. There are 18 residues in the CDR3. In germline, CDR1 is LGHDT, CDR2 YNNKEL (reference sequence). CDR3 nucleotides: TGTGCCAGCAGCACAGGACAGGGTTTCTCGAGCTCCTACAATGAGCAGTTCTTC. This codes for CASSTGQGFSSSYNEQFF.

The V call is TRBV19, the J call TRBJ2-7; 8 nucleotides agree with TRBD1. J was trimmed by 2 bases and V by 7 bases; bases with no gene match: 7. The CDR3 has 14 amino acids. Germline V gene sequence: CDR1 LNHDA, CDR2 SQIVND (reference sequence). The CDR3 DNA follows: TGTGCCAGTACTCCCGGGACAGGAGCCTACGAGCAGTACTTC. Its translation: CASTPGTGAYEQYF. Full variable domain (outside the CDR3, taken from reference TRBV19 and TRBJ2-7): DGGITQSPKYLFRKEGQNVTLSCEQNLNHDAMYWYRQDPGQGLRLIYYSQIVNDFQKGDIAEGYSVSREKKESFPLTVTSAQKNPTAFYLCASTPGTGAYEQYFGPGTRLTVT.

The chain combines TRBV6-5 with TRBJ1-2, with D possibly being TRBD1 (5 bases). V lost 7 bases, J lost 3 bases, and 15 bases lay in between. Germline-derived CDR1 and CDR2 are MNHEY and SVGAGI. CDR3 length: 14 amino acids. CDR3 residues: CASTHTTGDYGYTF. DNA of the CDR3: TGTGCCAGCACTCACACGACGGGGGACTATGGCTACACCTTC.

This chain links TRBV5-5 with TRBJ1-2, with D unresolved. The V end was cut by 0 bases, the J end by 4 bases, with 13 bases between. Germline CDR1 reads SGHKS; CDR2 reads YYEKEE (reference sequence). The CDR3 runs 15 residues. The CDR3 DNA reads TGTGCCAGCAGCTTGGCCGCGGAATACGGCTATGGCTACACCTTC. Protein sequence: CASSLAAEYGYGYTF. Looking up the rest from reference TRBV5-5 and TRBJ1-2 gives the full variable domain: DAGVTQSPTHLIKTRGQQVTLRCSPISGHKSVSWYQQVLGQGPQFIFQYYEKEERGRGNFPDRFSARQFPNYSSELNVNALLLGDSALYLCASSLAAEYGYGYTFGSGTRLTVV.

The chain joins TRBV5-1 to TRBJ1-2, with 9 bases that match TRBD1. Germline CDR1 reads SGHRS; CDR2 reads YFSETQ. Losses at the gene ends were 3 bases for V and 6 bases for J; bases not matched to a gene: 6. The length of the CDR3 is 14 residues. Here the CDR3 reads CASSSGTGRDGYTF. Here the CDR3 DNA reads TGCGCCAGCAGCTCTGGGACAGGGAGGGATGGCTACACCTTC. Variable domain in full (rest from reference TRBV5-1 and TRBJ1-2): KAGVTQTPRYLIKTRGQQVTLSCSPISGHRSVSWYQQTPGQGLQFLFEYFSETQRNKGNFPGRFSGRQFSNSRSEMNVSTLELGDSALYLCASSSGTGRDGYTFGSGTRLTVV.

This clone has just one count. The chain combines TRBV7-3 with TRBJ1-1; TRBD1 matches at 7 bases. Germline CDR1 and CDR2: SGHTA and FQGTGA. CDR3 length equals 15 residues. J gave up 4 bases and V 2 bases, and 7 bases lay outside the gene matches. CDR3 loop: CASSLSVAGGTEAFF. For the CDR3, the DNA is TGTGCCAGCAGCTTATCCGTGGCAGGGGGCACTGAAGCTTTCTTT.

This chain connects TRBV6-5 to TRBJ1-6; D remains ambiguous. CDR1 is MNHEY, CDR2 SVGAGI, per germline. This CDR3 is built from 12 residues. V dropped 5 bases and J dropped 6 bases, with 5 bases sitting between them. CDR3: CASSRSNSPLHF. The CDR3 DNA reads TGTGCCAGCAGTCGTTCTAATTCACCCCTCCACTTT.

This clone was recorded a few times. The chain recombines TRBV5-1 with TRBJ2-7; 8 bases are a match to TRBD1. CDR3 length equals 14 residues. Germline V lookup: CDR1 SGHRS, CDR2 YFSETQ. Trimming at V came to 0 bases and at J to 5 bases, leaving 4 bases not matched to a gene. CDR3 region: CASSLGTGGNEQYF. In DNA, the CDR3 is TGCGCCAGCAGCTTGGGTACAGGGGGTAACGAGCAGTACTTC.

The rearrangement joins TRBV2 to TRBJ1-2, with a weak D call TRBD1 (6 bases). Germline CDR1 is SNHLY and CDR2 is FYNNEI. V gave up 2 bases and J gave up 0 bases, with 10 bases separating them. The CDR3 has 15 amino acids. Here the CDR3 reads CASSENRDSNYGYTF. As DNA, the CDR3 is TGTGCCAGCAGTGAAAACAGGGATTCTAACTATGGCTACACCTTC.

Details on this clone: Distinct nucleotide sequences in the sample also encode this CDR3. The chain carries TRBV7-2 and TRBJ2-1; D unresolved. The CDR3 is made up of 13 amino acids. CDR1 and CDR2 (germline): SGHTA, FQGNSA. The V and J ends lost 3 bases and 5 bases respectively, with 8 bases between them. CDR3 protein: CASSLARHNEQFF. The DNA for the CDR3 is TGTGCCAGCAGCTTGGCCCGCCACAATGAGCAGTTCTTC.

This chain connects TRBV7-9 to TRBJ2-3, with 12 bases fitting TRBD2. The CDR3 runs 16 residues. J gave up 8 bases and V 4 bases, and 10 bases lay outside the gene matches. The germline CDR1 and CDR2 sequences are SEHNR and FQNEAQ (reference sequence). DNA for the CDR3: TGTGCCAGCAGCTCCCGGACTAGCGGGGCGACGGGTACGCAGTATTTT. Translated: CASSSRTSGATGTQYF.

Turning to this clone: The same CDR3 arises from other DNA sequences in this sample as well. This chain connects TRBV9 to TRBJ2-1; 8 bases are a match to TRBD1. CDR3 length: 14 amino acids. J gave up 7 bases and V 2 bases, and 5 bases lay outside the gene matches. Germline CDR1 SGDLS, CDR2 YYNGEE. The CDR3 sequence is CASSVAGGRNEQFF. The CDR3 DNA reads TGTGCCAGCAGCGTGGCAGGGGGCCGGAATGAGCAGTTCTTC.

CDR3 protein: CATSDGAISYGYTF. The CDR3 coding sequence is TGTGCCACCAGTGATGGGGCGATATCCTATGGCTACACCTTC. V and J are TRBV24-1 and TRBJ1-2; weak D call: TRBD1 (5 bases). Per germline, CDR1 KGHDR and CDR2 SFDVKD. The V gene lost 3 bases and the J gene lost 4 bases, with 11 bases spanning the gap. This CDR3 region has 14 residues.